The 26 T cell receptor beta chains reported below all come from one sample, sequenced in a study of T cells in Graves' hyperthyroidism and ophthalmopathy. The CDR3 regions of TCR beta were amplified from RNA transcripts. The TCR CDR3 was amplified in a first-round RT-PCR using the HTBI primer set. Using its own MiXCR run on the multiplex PCR reads, TCRdb lists one record per CDR3 protein. The table includes 250,000 to 350,000 distinct CDR3 sequences, approximately 15% detected once. The material sequenced was blood. The receptors were sampled from a man between 25 and 39 years old with Graves' hyperthyroidism.

Comments on this clonotype: At one end the junction does not follow the germline gene, possibly because of a read error. The rearrangement links TRBV7-3 to TRBJ2-2; D tentatively fits TRBD1 or TRBD2 (5 bases each). The CDR3 has 16 residues. Germline-derived CDR1 and CDR2 are SGHTA and FQGTGA. The CDR3, as DNA: TGTGCCAGCAGCCAAAACAGGCCCTCGAACACCGGGGTGCTGTTTTTT. It encodes CASSQNRPSNTGVLFF.

This clonotype was seen many times. CDR3 residues: CSARAGRILASTDTQYF. The CDR3 nucleotides are TGCAGTGCTAGAGCCGGGAGGATACTAGCGAGCACAGATACGCAGTATTTT. The chain has TRBV20-1 and TRBJ2-3; 7 positions agree with TRBD2. The J segment lost 0 bases and the V segment lost 1 base, leaving 10 bases of the junction unmatched. Germline V CDR1 and CDR2: DFQATT, SNEGSKA (reference sequence). The CDR3 runs to 17 residues.

The chain recombines TRBV6-1 with TRBJ1-4; 9 nucleotides agree with TRBD1. CDR1 and CDR2 from the germline V gene are MNHNS and SASEGT. The trim removed 6 bases at V and 8 bases at J, leaving 7 bases unmatched. There are 14 residues in the CDR3. The CDR3: CASSRRTGEEKLFF. The CDR3 nucleotides are TGTGCCAGCAGCCGACGGACAGGGGAAGAAAAACTGTTTTTT.

This clonotype was counted between two and nine times. The J gene is TRBJ2-7, the V gene TRBV12-3 or TRBV12-4, with a possible D match to TRBD2 (6 bases). The V and J ends lost 5 bases and 5 bases respectively, with 16 bases between them. There are 14 residues in the CDR3. DNA of the CDR3: TGTGCCAGCAGTCCCCTCGTGACGGGAGACGAGCAGTACTTC. This sequence encodes CASSPLVTGDEQYF.

This clonotype was detected many times. The CDR3 loop is CASSPAQRTSGKFF. In DNA, the CDR3 is TGCGCCAGCAGCCCCGCCCAGAGGACTAGCGGGAAGTTCTTC. The gene calls are TRBV4-1 and TRBJ2-1, with 12 bases matching TRBD2. Trimming at V came to 4 bases and at J to 14 bases, leaving 9 bases not matched to a gene. Germline lookup yields CDR1 MGHRA and CDR2 YSYEKL. This CDR3 comprises 14 residues.

This clonotype was observed a few times. The V gene is TRBV7-2, the J gene TRBJ1-1; D uncertain. The CDR3 length is 14 residues. Germline values: CDR1 SGHTA, CDR2 FQGNSA. V lost 2 bases to trimming and J lost 4 bases, with 11 bases between them. CDR3 loop: CASSLFKGVTEAFF. As DNA, the CDR3 is TGTGCCAGCAGCTTATTTAAAGGTGTCACTGAAGCTTTCTTT.

This clonotype was detected many times. The chain employs TRBV20-1 and TRBJ2-6, with 9 positions matching TRBD2. J lost 2 bases, V lost 5 bases, and 10 bases had no gene match. Germline assignment: CDR1 DFQATT and CDR2 SNEGSKA (reference sequence). The CDR3 extends over 17 amino acids. This CDR3 is CSAPRGSGSAGANVLTF. The CDR3 DNA sequence: TGCAGTGCTCCCCGGGGTAGCGGGAGTGCTGGGGCCAACGTCCTGACTTTC.

About this clonotype itself: One base away lies a much larger clone, so this may be a sequencing read error. This sequence joins TRBV24-1 and TRBJ2-5, with 8 positions matching TRBD1. This CDR3 is built from 15 residues. Germline V gives CDR1 KGHDR, CDR2 SFDVKD. Written as DNA, the CDR3 is TGTGCCACCAATGATTCAACAGGGGGTACGGAGACCCAGTACTTC. Translation: CATNDSTGGTETQYF.

The table lists this clonotype with a count of one. This may arise from a read error, as a much more abundant clone is one base away. This chain joins TRBV3-1 and TRBJ2-7; D uncertain. CDR3 length: 13 amino acids. V was clipped by 5 bases and J by 6 bases, with 14 bases between them. Germline assignment: CDR1 LGHDT and CDR2 YNNKEL (reference sequence). CDR3 amino acids: CASSSLTMGEQYF. The CDR3 region has the DNA TGTGCCAGCAGCTCCCTCACCATGGGCGAGCAGTACTTC.

This clonotype was picked up many times. V is TRBV3-1 and J is TRBJ2-5; tentative D call: TRBD2 (5 bases). V was shortened by 4 bases and J by 7 bases, with 10 bases between the two germline ends. The CDR3 loop spans 12 amino acids. The germline CDR1 and CDR2 sequences are LGHDT and YNNKEL (reference sequence). The CDR3 reads CASSPPGSTQYF. The CDR3 DNA follows: TGTGCCAGCAGCCCCCCGGGGTCGACCCAGTACTTC.

DNA of the CDR3: TGTGCCTGGAGAGGGATTATCGGGGAGCTGTTTTTT. Protein product: CAWRGIIGELFF. V gene TRBV30 combines with J gene TRBJ2-2; D unresolved. The CDR3 contains 12 residues. V lost 3 bases and J 7 bases, leaving 9 bases between the germline ends. From germline, CDR1 is GTSNPN and CDR2 SVGIG (reference sequence).

This clonotype was counted ten times or more. This chain joins TRBV28 and TRBJ2-1; TRBD1 aligns across 11 bases. Germline CDR1 is MDHEN and CDR2 is SYDVKM. Trimming removed 2 bases from V and 7 bases from J; junction bases left unmatched: 4. The CDR3 totals 15 residues. CDR3 region: CASSLGTGGGNEQFF. The CDR3 nucleotides read TGTGCCAGCAGTTTAGGGACAGGGGGTGGGAATGAGCAGTTCTTC.

This clonotype was seen only a few times. V usage is TRBV20-1 and J usage is TRBJ1-3, with D hard to call. V was clipped by 3 bases and J by 2 bases, with 11 bases between them. This CDR3 is 14 amino acids long. Germline CDR1 is DFQATT and CDR2 is SNEGSKA (reference sequence). This chain's CDR3 is CSASASGAGNTIYF. As DNA, the CDR3 is TGCAGTGCTAGTGCCTCGGGAGCTGGAAACACCATATATTTT.

At least ten counts were recorded for this clonotype. The chain links TRBV20-1 to TRBJ2-7, with D possibly called TRBD1 or TRBD2 (5 bases each). This CDR3 has 20 amino acids. Germline V gene lookup returns CDR1 DFQATT and CDR2 SNEGSKA (reference sequence). With 0 bases removed from V and 2 bases from J, the gap between germline ends came to 29 bases. In DNA, the CDR3 is TGCAGTGCTAGAGATGGGACGTTGGGGAACCTCCCCCCAAGGGCCTACGAGCAGTACTTC. It encodes CSARDGTLGNLPPRAYEQYF.

This clonotype was observed many times. The chain employs TRBV2 and TRBJ2-5; D is undetermined. The V end lost 7 bases, the J end lost 5 bases, and 5 bases lay between the germline ends. Germline values: CDR1 SNHLY, CDR2 FYNNEI. There are 10 residues in the CDR3. The CDR3 coding sequence is TGTGCCAGCACCCGGGAGACCCAGTACTTC. This encodes CASTRETQYF.

V and J are TRBV15 and TRBJ2-2; D tentatively reads TRBD1 or TRBD2 (6 bases each). With 1 base removed from V and 7 bases from J, the gap between germline ends came to 19 bases. CDR1 and CDR2 from the germline V gene are LNHNV and YYDKDF (reference sequence). This CDR3 is built from 17 residues. The CDR3 sequence: CATSRGGASGSDGELFF. In nucleotides, the CDR3 is TGTGCCACCAGCAGAGGGGGGGCCTCGGGGAGTGACGGGGAGCTGTTTTTT.

The rearrangement joins TRBV5-1 to TRBJ2-1; D gene ambiguous. The germline CDR1 and CDR2 sequences are SGHRS and YFSETQ. With 5 bases removed from V and 3 bases from J, the gap between germline ends came to 15 bases. The CDR3 contains 15 residues. DNA of the CDR3: TGCGCCAGCAGTGTATCGTGGAGCCGCTACAATGAGCAGTTCTTC. Amino acids: CASSVSWSRYNEQFF.

This rearrangement joins TRBV5-1 to TRBJ2-5, with TRBD1 matching 8 bases. Per germline, CDR1 SGHRS and CDR2 YFSETQ. J lost 2 bases, V lost 9 bases, and 12 bases had no gene match. This CDR3 is built from 15 residues. The CDR3 DNA reads TGCGCCAACAGATCACAGGGGGGACAACAAGAGACCCAGTACTTC. It yields the protein CANRSQGGQQETQYF.

The chain couples TRBV5-1 to TRBJ1-4, with D hard to call. V was shortened by 2 bases and J by 3 bases, with 5 bases between the two germline ends. Germline values: CDR1 SGHRS, CDR2 YFSETQ. The CDR3 runs 13 residues. The CDR3 nucleotides read TGCGCCAGCAGCTTCGGCCCTAATGAAAAACTGTTTTTT. This gives the protein CASSFGPNEKLFF.

This clonotype was recorded a few times. A much more abundant neighbour one base away suggests this may be a read error. The chain employs TRBV11-2 and TRBJ2-7; a possible D gene is TRBD1 (6 bases). Germline CDR1 reads SGHAT; CDR2 reads FQNNGV. CDR3 length: 13 amino acids. Trimming removed 4 bases from V and 2 bases from J, with 9 bases in between. CDR3 coding DNA: TGTGCCAGCAGCTCGGACAGTCCCTACGAGCAGTACTTC. This codes for CASSSDSPYEQYF.

In regard to this clonotype: The missing conserved phenylalanine or tryptophan at the end of this CDR3 makes a read error likely. The rearrangement joins TRBV9 to TRBJ1-6, with D possibly being TRBD1 (6 bases). V was cut by 2 bases and J by 5 bases, with 8 bases left in between. The CDR3 runs to 14 residues. Germline loops: CDR1 SGDLS, CDR2 YYNGEE. The CDR3 loop reads CASSVRQDNSPLHL. CDR3 in DNA: TGTGCCAGCAGCGTTCGACAGGATAATTCACCCCTCCACCTT.

In this sample, this clonotype turned up many times. The CDR3 sequence: CASSRLADLPSYNEQFF. DNA of the CDR3: TGTGCCAGCAGTAGACTAGCGGACTTGCCTTCCTACAATGAGCAGTTCTTC. The chain carries TRBV2 and TRBJ2-1; TRBD2 matches 9 bases. The germline CDR1 and CDR2 sequences are SNHLY and FYNNEI. V shed 5 bases and J 1 base; nucleotides not matched to a gene: 9. CDR3 length: 17 amino acids. The full variable domain, its missing parts supplied by reference TRBV2 and TRBJ2-1, is EPEVTQTPSHQVTQMGQEVILRCVPISNHLYFYWYRQILGQKVEFLVSFYNNEISEKSEIFDDQFSVERPDGSNFTLKIRSTKLEDSAMYFCASSRLADLPSYNEQFFGPGTRLTVL.

The chain joins TRBV24-1 to TRBJ2-1; D tentatively fits TRBD1 or TRBD2 (6 bases each). CDR1 and CDR2 (germline): KGHDR, SFDVKD. This CDR3 has 19 amino acids. Trimming stripped 7 bases from V and 7 bases from J, with 31 bases between. This chain's CDR3 is CATSRSRGHRDHRGNEQFF. As DNA, the CDR3 is TGTGCCACCAGCCGCAGTCGGGGACACCGGGACCACCGGGGGAATGAGCAGTTCTTC.

This clonotype has at least ten counts. The gene calls are TRBV28 and TRBJ2-2; tentative D call: TRBD1 (6 bases). V was trimmed by 3 bases and J by 7 bases, leaving 12 bases between them. This CDR3 spans 14 amino acids. CDR1 and CDR2 from the germline V gene are MDHEN and SYDVKM. CDR3 amino acids: CASSLFTGHGELFF. The CDR3 coding sequence is TGTGCCAGCAGTTTGTTCACAGGGCACGGGGAGCTGTTTTTT.

The chain links TRBV20-1 to TRBJ2-2; TRBD2 is a possible D gene (5 bases). Germline loops: CDR1 DFQATT, CDR2 SNEGSKA (reference sequence). This CDR3 has 16 amino acids. The V gene lost 3 bases and the J gene lost 4 bases, with 18 bases spanning the gap. The CDR3 nucleotides are TGCAGTGCTAGGATAGGAGGAGCGAGAATCACCGGGGAGCTGTTTTTT. Amino acids: CSARIGGARITGELFF.

J is TRBJ1-5 and V is TRBV2, with 7 bases matching TRBD1. The CDR3 loop spans 17 amino acids. V shed 4 bases and J 3 bases; nucleotides not matched to a gene: 12. The V gene's germline CDR1 is SNHLY and CDR2 FYNNEI. Here the CDR3 reads CASSGTGTGANNQPQHF. The CDR3, as DNA: TGTGCCAGCAGTGGGACAGGAACAGGGGCGAACAATCAGCCCCAGCATTTT.